This TCR beta chain was sequenced for a study of cytomegalovirus exposure and HLA in healthy donors. Study-wide context: In an early release, HLA-typed donors contributed about 79 million unique TCR sequences.

A word on this clone: Its antigen is unknown.

Findings and limits, study-wide: Per published reports, the classifier diagnosed cytomegalovirus status with high specificity and sensitivity.

Primers included in the PCR were 60 Vbeta and 13 Jbeta primers. Repertoires were generated with immunoSEQ multiplex PCR, while TCRdb's copy carries only in-frame clones and drops some. This sample has 100,000 to 150,000 clones, with approximately 84% found just once. Sequencing used PBMCs. This receptor was obtained from a man in his fifties or sixties in good health and CMV-seronegative.

CDR3 in DNA: TGTGCCAGTAGTACCCCTAGCGGGAGGCCCCGGTTAAATGAGCAGTTCTTC. Encoded protein: CASSTPSGRPRLNEQFF. The V gene is TRBV19, the J gene TRBJ2-1, with 11 bases identical to TRBD2. The CDR3 is 17 residues long. Unmatched junction bases numbered 12, after V lost 4 bases and J lost 7 bases. In germline, CDR1 is LNHDA, CDR2 SQIVND (reference sequence).